These T cell receptor beta chains were read from a single sample in a study of blood T cell repertoires in COVID-19. The repertoire was sequenced with immunoSEQ multiplex PCR; TCRdb's copy has only in-frame clones and lacks some. The sample includes over 200,000 clones, less than 90% of them seen just once. Sequenced sample: peripheral blood. These TCRs come from a man between 35 and 55 years old with active or convalescent COVID-19. CDR3s include the opening cysteine and the closing phenylalanine or tryptophan. The order of the fields is CDR3 length, clone size, J gene, D gene, V gene, CDR3 DNA, CDR3 protein. D genes are given only for firm matches. Clone size is stated in some rows and not others, as once, few, many or a class when expanded.

cdr3_length: 16
clone_size: -
j_call: TRBJ1-4
d_call: TRBD1
v_call: TRBV18
cdr3_nt: TGTGCCAGCTCACAGCCGGGACAGGGGCAAGGAGAAAAACTGTTTTTT
cdr3_aa: CASSQPGQGQGEKLFF

cdr3_length: 13
clone_size: once
j_call: TRBJ1-2
d_call: -
v_call: TRBV18
cdr3_nt: TGTGCCAGCTCACCAACGGGAGAGGGTGGCTACACCTTC
cdr3_aa: CASSPTGEGGYTF

cdr3_length: 13
clone_size: -
j_call: TRBJ2-4
d_call: -
v_call: TRBV21-1
cdr3_nt: TGTGCCAGCAGCAAAGGGGGACTAGCGGGACATTGTTTC
cdr3_aa: CASSKGGLAGHCF

cdr3_length: 17
clone_size: -
j_call: TRBJ2-4
d_call: -
v_call: TRBV11-2
cdr3_nt: TGTGCCAGCAGCTTAGATCTCGGCGGTAGTTCGAGGGTCATTCAGTACTTC
cdr3_aa: CASSLDLGGSSRVIQYF

cdr3_length: 15
clone_size: -
j_call: TRBJ2-5
d_call: TRBD1
v_call: TRBV3-1/TRBV3-2
cdr3_nt: TGTGCCAGCAGCACGGGCAGGGGGCGAGATGAGACCCAGTACTTC
cdr3_aa: CASSTGRGRDETQYF

cdr3_length: 15
clone_size: -
j_call: TRBJ2-1
d_call: TRBD2
v_call: TRBV7-6
cdr3_nt: TGTGCCAGCAGCCGACTAGCGGGAGGCCTCAATGAGCAGTTCTTC
cdr3_aa: CASSRLAGGLNEQFF

cdr3_length: 16
clone_size: -
j_call: TRBJ2-6
d_call: -
v_call: TRBV7-9
cdr3_nt: TGTGCCAGCAGCCCCGCGCGGGGCTCTGGGGCCAACGTCCTGACTTTC
cdr3_aa: CASSPARGSGANVLTF

cdr3_length: 15
clone_size: -
j_call: TRBJ2-2
d_call: -
v_call: TRBV5-4
cdr3_nt: TGTGCCAGCAGCCCCAAAGCGGCCTCAACCGGGGAGCTGTTTTTT
cdr3_aa: CASSPKAASTGELFF

cdr3_length: 16
clone_size: -
j_call: TRBJ1-3
d_call: -
v_call: TRBV27
cdr3_nt: TGTGCCAGCACCTACATCCATCCGGGCTCTGGAAACACCATATATTTT
cdr3_aa: CASTYIHPGSGNTIYF

cdr3_length: 16
clone_size: -
j_call: TRBJ2-5
d_call: TRBD2
v_call: TRBV5-1
cdr3_nt: TGCGCCAGCAGTCCAGTGGGACTAGCGGTACAAGAGACCCAGTACTTC
cdr3_aa: CASSPVGLAVQETQYF

cdr3_length: 14
clone_size: -
j_call: TRBJ2-1
d_call: -
v_call: TRBV6-5
cdr3_nt: TGTGCCAGCAGTTACTCGAAGCGGACGACCGAGCAGTTCTTC
cdr3_aa: CASSYSKRTTEQFF

cdr3_length: 15
clone_size: -
j_call: TRBJ2-4
d_call: TRBD2
v_call: TRBV11-2
cdr3_nt: TGTGCCAGCAGCTTTGGGGGGGGAGCCAAAAACATTCAGTACTTC
cdr3_aa: CASSFGGGAKNIQYF

cdr3_length: 11
clone_size: -
j_call: TRBJ2-1
d_call: -
v_call: TRBV29-1
cdr3_nt: TGCAGCGTGAGGCGGGTCCATGAGCAGTTCTTC
cdr3_aa: CSVRRVHEQFF

cdr3_length: 15
clone_size: many
j_call: TRBJ1-2
d_call: -
v_call: TRBV28
cdr3_nt: TGTGCCAGCAGTTCGATCCCTATAGGGGCCTATGGCTACACCTTC
cdr3_aa: CASSSIPIGAYGYTF

cdr3_length: 15
clone_size: -
j_call: TRBJ1-6
d_call: TRBD1
v_call: TRBV28
cdr3_nt: TGTGCCAGCAGTTTGGGGCAGGGGGCTAATTCACCCCTCCACTTT
cdr3_aa: CASSLGQGANSPLHF

cdr3_length: 17
clone_size: once
j_call: TRBJ1-3
d_call: -
v_call: TRBV7-9
cdr3_nt: TGTGCCAGCAGCGCAACGGGGACGGGGGATCCTGGAAACACCATATATTTT
cdr3_aa: CASSATGTGDPGNTIYF

cdr3_length: 16
clone_size: -
j_call: TRBJ2-2
d_call: -
v_call: TRBV4-2
cdr3_nt: TGTGCCAGCAGCCAAGTGGCGGGGCCTAACACCGGGGAGCTGTTTTTT
cdr3_aa: CASSQVAGPNTGELFF

cdr3_length: 19
clone_size: -
j_call: TRBJ2-6
d_call: TRBD1
v_call: TRBV3-1/TRBV3-2
cdr3_nt: TGTGCCAGCAGCCAAGATAGGACAGGGATGAGTTCCGGGGCCAACGTCCTGACTTTC
cdr3_aa: CASSQDRTGMSSGANVLTF

cdr3_length: 15
clone_size: -
j_call: TRBJ2-7
d_call: -
v_call: TRBV7-9
cdr3_nt: TGTGCCAGCAGCCCCCCGGGACAAGCTGGTGACGAGCAGTACTTC
cdr3_aa: CASSPPGQAGDEQYF

cdr3_length: 14
clone_size: -
j_call: TRBJ1-5
d_call: -
v_call: TRBV6-5
cdr3_nt: TGTGCCAGCAGTTACTCAGGGGAATATCAGCCCCAGCATTTT
cdr3_aa: CASSYSGEYQPQHF

cdr3_length: 12
clone_size: -
j_call: TRBJ1-5
d_call: -
v_call: TRBV28
cdr3_nt: TGTGCCAGCAGTTTATGGGCCCAGCCCCAGCATTTT
cdr3_aa: CASSLWAQPQHF

cdr3_length: 15
clone_size: -
j_call: TRBJ2-1
d_call: TRBD1
v_call: TRBV28
cdr3_nt: TGTGCCAGCAGTACCGGGACAGGGGGCCGGCGGGAGCAGTTCTTC
cdr3_aa: CASSTGTGGRREQFF

cdr3_length: 12
clone_size: -
j_call: TRBJ1-2
d_call: -
v_call: TRBV5-1
cdr3_nt: TGCGCCAGCAGCCCAGCGCACTATGGCTACACCTTC
cdr3_aa: CASSPAHYGYTF

cdr3_length: 17
clone_size: -
j_call: TRBJ2-7
d_call: TRBD1
v_call: TRBV18
cdr3_nt: TGTGCCAGCTCACCACCGGTGACAGGGGGCGTGTCCTACGAGCAGTACTTC
cdr3_aa: CASSPPVTGGVSYEQYF

cdr3_length: 15
clone_size: -
j_call: TRBJ1-5
d_call: -
v_call: TRBV28
cdr3_nt: TGTGCCAGCAGTCCCCATGCAGGGAGGAGTCAGCCCCAGCATTTT
cdr3_aa: CASSPHAGRSQPQHF

cdr3_length: 13
clone_size: -
j_call: TRBJ2-2
d_call: -
v_call: TRBV12-3/TRBV12-4
cdr3_nt: TGTGCCAGCAGTTTAGGATCTATCCGGGAGCTGTTTTTT
cdr3_aa: CASSLGSIRELFF

cdr3_length: 13
clone_size: once
j_call: TRBJ1-5
d_call: TRBD1
v_call: TRBV30
cdr3_nt: TGTGCCTGGAGTGTAGGGACAGAACAGCCCCAGCATTTT
cdr3_aa: CAWSVGTEQPQHF

cdr3_length: 14
clone_size: -
j_call: TRBJ1-1
d_call: -
v_call: TRBV18
cdr3_nt: TGTGCCAGCTCACCACTTGAGGCGGGCGGCGAAGCTTTCTTT
cdr3_aa: CASSPLEAGGEAFF

cdr3_length: 16
clone_size: -
j_call: TRBJ1-5
d_call: -
v_call: TRBV2
cdr3_nt: TGTGCCAGCGCCTATACCGGGGGGGTTAGCAATCAGCCCCAGCATTTT
cdr3_aa: CASAYTGGVSNQPQHF

cdr3_length: 15
clone_size: few
j_call: TRBJ1-5
d_call: -
v_call: TRBV27
cdr3_nt: TGTGCCAGCAGTCCCCAGGGCCGATATCAAAGGCCCCAGCATTTT
cdr3_aa: CASSPQGRYQRPQHF

cdr3_length: 17
clone_size: -
j_call: TRBJ1-4
d_call: -
v_call: TRBV7-2
cdr3_nt: TGTGCCAGCAGTAACCTTGGGAGGGTCCGCTATGGTAAAAAACTGTTTTTT
cdr3_aa: CASSNLGRVRYGKKLFF

cdr3_length: 15
clone_size: -
j_call: TRBJ2-7
d_call: TRBD1
v_call: TRBV23-1
cdr3_nt: TGCGCCAGCAGTCAACCGGGACAGGGGGCCCACGAGCAGTACTTC
cdr3_aa: CASSQPGQGAHEQYF

cdr3_length: 18
clone_size: -
j_call: TRBJ2-7
d_call: TRBD2
v_call: TRBV27
cdr3_nt: TGTGCCAGCAGCGCCCCGGGGGGGCTGACAAGACAGATCCACGAGCAGTACTTC
cdr3_aa: CASSAPGGLTRQIHEQYF

cdr3_length: 12
clone_size: -
j_call: TRBJ2-1
d_call: -
v_call: TRBV6-6
cdr3_nt: TGTGCCAGCAGTCCCGGAGACAATGAGCAGTTCTTC
cdr3_aa: CASSPGDNEQFF

cdr3_length: 13
clone_size: -
j_call: TRBJ1-2
d_call: -
v_call: TRBV2
cdr3_nt: TGTGCCAGCCCTAGAAACGGGAACTATGGCTACACCTTC
cdr3_aa: CASPRNGNYGYTF

cdr3_length: 13
clone_size: -
j_call: TRBJ1-2
d_call: -
v_call: TRBV11-3
cdr3_nt: TGTGCCAGCAGCTCTTCGGGGGGCTATGGCTACACCTTC
cdr3_aa: CASSSSGGYGYTF

cdr3_length: 13
clone_size: -
j_call: TRBJ1-2
d_call: -
v_call: TRBV7-9
cdr3_nt: TGTGCCAGCAGCTTAATGGGAGACGATGGCTACACCTTC
cdr3_aa: CASSLMGDDGYTF

cdr3_length: 14
clone_size: -
j_call: TRBJ2-1
d_call: TRBD2
v_call: TRBV30
cdr3_nt: TGTGCCTGGACCCTAGCGGGGGGCTACAATGAGCAGTTCTTC
cdr3_aa: CAWTLAGGYNEQFF

cdr3_length: 12
clone_size: once
j_call: TRBJ1-2
d_call: -
v_call: TRBV6-5
cdr3_nt: TGTGCCAGCAGAGACAGCCTCTCGGGCTACACCTTC
cdr3_aa: CASRDSLSGYTF

cdr3_length: 14
clone_size: -
j_call: TRBJ1-5
d_call: -
v_call: TRBV9
cdr3_nt: TGTGCCAGCAGCGTAGGAGCTAGCAATCAGCCCCAGCATTTT
cdr3_aa: CASSVGASNQPQHF

cdr3_length: 14
clone_size: -
j_call: TRBJ1-6
d_call: TRBD1
v_call: TRBV2
cdr3_nt: TGTGCCAGCAGTGGACTACAGGGGGAGGTACCCCTCCACTTT
cdr3_aa: CASSGLQGEVPLHF